Sequencing of this TCR beta chain was carried out in a study of T cells after yellow fever vaccination. Study conclusions and caveats: Within FACS-sorted repertoires, abundant clonotypes contaminating from the bulk population could be present. Peaking faster, on day 5 versus 15, the secondary response was nonetheless weaker. Post-booster repertoires contained most primary-vaccination clones again (roughly 96% CD4, about 90% CD8).

The CDR3 extends over 11 amino acids. CDR1 and CDR2 (germline): MNHNY, SVGAGI (reference sequence). The V and J ends lost 6 bases and 7 bases respectively, with 7 bases between them. This clonotype showed up many times. What it binds is not known. The 5'RACE template-switching step produced TCR cDNA and added a universal primer site and UMIs. TCRdb redid the calling of the 5' RACE reads with MiXCR, one entry per CDR3 protein. This sample yields about 340,000 distinct CDR3 sequences, of which roughly an eighth are seen a single time; 3.2% belongs to the top ten. This clonotype originated in a man between 18 and 35 years old who received the YFV17D yellow fever vaccine. Sequenced material: CD4+ T cells sorted from PBMCs, taken 15 days after the yellow fever booster vaccination. V gene TRBV6-6 combines with J gene TRBJ2-1; D gene uncertain. For the CDR3, the DNA is TGTGCCAGCAGCACCCTGAATGAGCAGTTCTTC. Translating it yields CASSTLNEQFF.